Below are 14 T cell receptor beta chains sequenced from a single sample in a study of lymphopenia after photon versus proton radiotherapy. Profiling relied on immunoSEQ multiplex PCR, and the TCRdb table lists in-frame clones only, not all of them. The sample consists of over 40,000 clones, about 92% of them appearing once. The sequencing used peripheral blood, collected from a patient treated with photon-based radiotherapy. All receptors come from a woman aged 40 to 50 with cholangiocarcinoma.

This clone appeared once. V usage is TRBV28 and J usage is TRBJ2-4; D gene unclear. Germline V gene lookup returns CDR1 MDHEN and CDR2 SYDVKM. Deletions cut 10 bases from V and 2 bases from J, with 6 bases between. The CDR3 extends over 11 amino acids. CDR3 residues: CATTSKNIQYF. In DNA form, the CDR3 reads TGTGCCACCACCTCCAAAAACATTCAGTACTTC.

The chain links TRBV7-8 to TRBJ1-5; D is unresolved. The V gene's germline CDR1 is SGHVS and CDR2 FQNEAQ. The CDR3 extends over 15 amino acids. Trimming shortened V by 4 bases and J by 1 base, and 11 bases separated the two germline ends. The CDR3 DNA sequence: TGTGCCAGCAGCTCCCGGGTCCAGAGCAATCAGCCCCAGCATTTT. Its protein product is CASSSRVQSNQPQHF. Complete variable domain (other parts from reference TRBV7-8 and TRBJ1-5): GAGVSQSPRYKVAKRGQDVALRCDPISGHVSLFWYQQALGQGPEFLTYFQNEAQLDKSGLPSDRFFAERPEGSVSTLKIQRTQQEDSAVYLCASSSRVQSNQPQHFGDGTRLSIL.

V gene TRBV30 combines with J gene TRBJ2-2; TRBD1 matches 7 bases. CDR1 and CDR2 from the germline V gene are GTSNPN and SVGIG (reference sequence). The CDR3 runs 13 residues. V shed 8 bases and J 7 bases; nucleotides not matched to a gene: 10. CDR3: CARDTGAYGELFF. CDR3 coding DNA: TGTGCCCGAGACACAGGGGCTTACGGGGAGCTGTTTTTT.

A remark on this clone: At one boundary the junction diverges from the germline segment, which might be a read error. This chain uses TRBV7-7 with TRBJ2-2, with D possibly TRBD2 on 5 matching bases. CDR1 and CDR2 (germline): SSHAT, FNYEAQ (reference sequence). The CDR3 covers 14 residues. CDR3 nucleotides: TGTGCTAGCAGCTTAGCGTGGAACACCGGGGAGCTGTTTTTT. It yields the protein CASSLAWNTGELFF.

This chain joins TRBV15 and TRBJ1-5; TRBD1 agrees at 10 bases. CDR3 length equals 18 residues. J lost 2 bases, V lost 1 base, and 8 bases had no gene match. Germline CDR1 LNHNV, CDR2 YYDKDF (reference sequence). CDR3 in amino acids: CATSRGSGTGVGNQPQHF. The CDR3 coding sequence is TGTGCCACCAGCAGAGGCTCCGGGACAGGGGTAGGCAATCAGCCCCAGCATTTT.

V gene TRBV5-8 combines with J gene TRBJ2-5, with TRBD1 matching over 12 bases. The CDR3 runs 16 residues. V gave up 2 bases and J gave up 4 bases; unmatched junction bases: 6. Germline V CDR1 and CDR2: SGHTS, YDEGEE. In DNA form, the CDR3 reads TGTGCCAGCAGCTTCGCCGGGACAGGGGGCAGAGAGACCCAGTACTTC. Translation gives CASSFAGTGGRETQYF.

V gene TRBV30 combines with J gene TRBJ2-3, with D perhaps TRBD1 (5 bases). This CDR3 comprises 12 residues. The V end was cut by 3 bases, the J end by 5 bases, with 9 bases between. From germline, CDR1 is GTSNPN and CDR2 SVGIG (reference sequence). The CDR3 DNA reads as TGTGCCTGGAGGGACATAAAAGATACGCAGTATTTT. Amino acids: CAWRDIKDTQYF. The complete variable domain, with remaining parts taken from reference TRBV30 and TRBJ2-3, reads SQTIHQWPATLVQPVGSPLSLECTVEGTSNPNLYWYRQAAGRGLQLLFYSVGIGQISSEVPQNLSASRPQDRQFILSSKKLLLSDSGFYLCAWRDIKDTQYFGPGTRLTVL.

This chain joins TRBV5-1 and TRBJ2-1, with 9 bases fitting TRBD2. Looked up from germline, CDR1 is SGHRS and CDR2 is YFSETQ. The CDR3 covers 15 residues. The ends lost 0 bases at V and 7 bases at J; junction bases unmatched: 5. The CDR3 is CASSLVAGGLNEQFF. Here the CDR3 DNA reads TGCGCCAGCAGCTTGGTTGCGGGGGGGCTTAATGAGCAGTTCTTC.

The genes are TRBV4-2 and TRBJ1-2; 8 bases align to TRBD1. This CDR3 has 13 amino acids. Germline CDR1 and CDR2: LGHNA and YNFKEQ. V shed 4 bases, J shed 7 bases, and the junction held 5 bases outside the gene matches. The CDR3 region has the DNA TGTGCCAGCAGCCGACAGGGGACGAGTGGCTACACCTTC. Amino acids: CASSRQGTSGYTF.

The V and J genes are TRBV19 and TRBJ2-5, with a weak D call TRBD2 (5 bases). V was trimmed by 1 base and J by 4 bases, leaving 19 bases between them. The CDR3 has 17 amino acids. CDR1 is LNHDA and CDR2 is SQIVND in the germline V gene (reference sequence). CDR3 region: CASSIGAGEGLGETQYF. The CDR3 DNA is TGTGCCAGTAGTATAGGAGCCGGGGAAGGTTTAGGAGAGACCCAGTACTTC.

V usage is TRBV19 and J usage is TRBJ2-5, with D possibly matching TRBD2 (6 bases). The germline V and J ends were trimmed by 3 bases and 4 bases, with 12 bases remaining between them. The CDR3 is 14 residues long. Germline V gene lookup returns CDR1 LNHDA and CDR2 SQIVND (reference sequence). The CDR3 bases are TGTGCCAGTAGTATGGGGGGAGTTGTAGAGACCCAGTACTTC. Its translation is CASSMGGVVETQYF.

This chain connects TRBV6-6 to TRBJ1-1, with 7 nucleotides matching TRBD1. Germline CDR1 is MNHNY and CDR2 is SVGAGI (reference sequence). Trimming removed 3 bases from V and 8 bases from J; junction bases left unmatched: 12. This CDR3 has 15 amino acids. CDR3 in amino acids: CASSYGTASLTEAFF. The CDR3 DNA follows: TGTGCCAGCAGTTATGGGACAGCCTCGTTAACCGAAGCTTTCTTT.

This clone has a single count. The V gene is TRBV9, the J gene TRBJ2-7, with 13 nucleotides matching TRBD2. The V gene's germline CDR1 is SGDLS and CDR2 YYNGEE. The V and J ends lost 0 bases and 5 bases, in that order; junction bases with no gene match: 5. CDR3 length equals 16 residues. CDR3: CASSVAGLAGSHEQYF. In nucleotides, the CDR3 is TGTGCCAGCAGCGTAGCGGGACTAGCGGGAAGCCACGAGCAGTACTTC.

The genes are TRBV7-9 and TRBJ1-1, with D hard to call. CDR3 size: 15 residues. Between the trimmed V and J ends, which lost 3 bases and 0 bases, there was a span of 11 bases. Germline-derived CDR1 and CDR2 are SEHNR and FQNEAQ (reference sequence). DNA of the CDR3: TGTGCCAGCAGCTTGGACGGAGGATTGAACACTGAAGCTTTCTTT. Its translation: CASSLDGGLNTEAFF.